The sequence of this T cell receptor (beta chain) was determined in a study of blood T cell repertoires in COVID-19. Study at large: The study drew acute and convalescent COVID-19 samples from the United States, Italy and Spain. The analysed material was cDNA or gDNA that came from T cells, B-cell-depleted T cells, or PBMCs.

V was pared by 5 bases and J by 3 bases, with 11 bases between. This CDR3 is built from 13 residues. CDR1 and CDR2 (germline): LNHDA, SQIVND (reference sequence). Sequencing was performed with immunoSEQ multiplex PCR; in TCRdb, only in-frame clones are kept and a portion is missing. The sample lists some 530,000 clones, roughly 85% occurring once. Sequencing was carried out using peripheral blood. The J gene is TRBJ2-7, the V gene TRBV19; a weak D match, TRBD1 (5 bases). This clonotype was sampled from a human donor in a cohort sampled during active COVID-19. The CDR3 nucleotides read TGTGCCAGTAGTGGGGCCTACTACTACGAGCAGTACTTC. It is translated as CASSGAYYYEQYF.